What follows are 25 T cell receptor beta chains derived from one specimen sequenced in a study of early T cells in non-severe SARS-CoV-2 infection. A single record per CDR3 protein comes from TCRdb applying MiXCR to the 5' RACE reads. The repertoire holds tens of thousands of distinct CDR3 sequences, around 13% seen once, with roughly 4.2% in the top ten. Material: whole blood. All receptors derive from an adult who was a healthcare worker with PCR-confirmed SARS-CoV-2 infection or an uninfected control (not recorded which).

The sample holds a few counts of this clonotype. This chain joins TRBV29-1 and TRBJ2-3; 7 positions match TRBD2. Looked up from germline, CDR1 is SQVTM and CDR2 is ANQGSEA. The CDR3 runs to 13 residues. V gave up 7 bases and J gave up 5 bases; unmatched junction bases: 9. CDR3 loop: CSAEAGYGDTQYF. CDR3 DNA: TGCAGCGCCGAAGCGGGGTATGGAGATACGCAGTATTTT.

At least ten counts were recorded for this clonotype. The gene calls are TRBV30 and TRBJ1-6; D may be TRBD1 (6 bases). This CDR3 region has 13 residues. Looked up from germline, CDR1 is GTSNPN and CDR2 is SVGIG (reference sequence). Trimming left V 3 bases short and J 9 bases short, with 12 bases between. The CDR3 bases are TGTGCCTGGAGAGTACAGGGCAGTTCACCCCTCCACTTT. This sequence encodes CAWRVQGSSPLHF. Filled out from reference TRBV30 and TRBJ1-6, the complete variable domain reads SQTIHQWPATLVQPVGSPLSLECTVEGTSNPNLYWYRQAAGRGLQLLFYSVGIGQISSEVPQNLSASRPQDRQFILSSKKLLLSDSGFYLCAWRVQGSSPLHFGNGTRLTVT.

This clonotype was seen only a few times. The rearrangement uses TRBV30 and TRBJ2-1; 7 positions agree with TRBD2. Germline values: CDR1 GTSNPN, CDR2 SVGIG (reference sequence). The CDR3 runs 16 residues. The trim removed 1 base at V and 3 bases at J, leaving 9 bases unmatched. The DNA of the CDR3 is TGTGCCTGGAGTGATTTTTCGGGGGGAAACTACAATGAGCAGTTCTTC. Translated: CAWSDFSGGNYNEQFF.

In its sample, this clonotype was seen many times. The chain carries TRBV4-3 and TRBJ2-1; D uncertain. Germline V gene lookup returns CDR1 LGHNA and CDR2 YSLEER. The CDR3 contains 13 residues. Trimming pared 0 bases from V and 7 bases from J, leaving 7 bases between. The CDR3 loop is CASSQEGWNEQFF. The CDR3 DNA sequence: TGCGCCAGCAGCCAAGAGGGGTGGAATGAGCAGTTCTTC.

The chain joins TRBV9 to TRBJ2-7; D unresolved. V shed 1 base and J shed 9 bases, with 14 bases lying between them. The CDR3 covers 13 residues. The germline CDR1 and CDR2 sequences are SGDLS and YYNGEE. The chain's CDR3 is CASSVNSYGSQYF. CDR3 DNA sequence: TGTGCCAGCAGCGTAAACTCCTACGGTTCGCAGTACTTC.

The V gene is TRBV11-2, the J gene TRBJ1-2, with D perhaps TRBD1 (6 bases). V dropped 0 bases and J dropped 4 bases, with 12 bases sitting between them. Germline-derived CDR1 and CDR2 are SGHAT and FQNNGV. The CDR3 length is 15 residues. The CDR3 nucleotides are TGTGCCAGCAGCTTAGATTCAACAGGGCCCTATGGCTACACCTTC. It codes for CASSLDSTGPYGYTF. Full variable domain (outside the CDR3, taken from reference TRBV11-2 and TRBJ1-2): EAGVAQSPRYKIIEKRQSVAFWCNPISGHATLYWYQQILGQGPKLLIQFQNNGVVDDSQLPKDRFSAERLKGVDSTLKIQPAKLEDSAVYLCASSLDSTGPYGYTFGSGTRLTVV.

This clonotype was observed many times. The V and J genes are TRBV11-2 and TRBJ1-1; TRBD1 might be the D (6 bases). CDR1 and CDR2 (germline): SGHAT, FQNNGV. The CDR3 is 15 amino acids. Deletions cut 0 bases from V and 1 base from J, with 9 bases between. CDR3 coding DNA: TGTGCCAGCAGCTTAGACGGGACAAAGAACACTGAAGCTTTCTTT. Protein: CASSLDGTKNTEAFF. The variable domain in full, completed from reference TRBV11-2 and TRBJ1-1, reads EAGVAQSPRYKIIEKRQSVAFWCNPISGHATLYWYQQILGQGPKLLIQFQNNGVVDDSQLPKDRFSAERLKGVDSTLKIQPAKLEDSAVYLCASSLDGTKNTEAFFGQGTRLTVV.

The chain carries TRBV9 and TRBJ2-5, with D possibly matching TRBD2 (5 bases). Per the germline V gene, CDR1 is SGDLS and CDR2 is YYNGEE. V was shortened by 0 bases and J by 4 bases, with 10 bases between the two germline ends. The CDR3 runs to 14 residues. CDR3 in DNA: TGTGCCAGCAGCGTAGCTACCCGGGGAGAGACCCAGTACTTC. This sequence encodes CASSVATRGETQYF.

This clonotype was recorded a few times. The J gene is TRBJ1-1, the V gene TRBV20-1, with D possibly TRBD1 on 5 matching bases. V gave up 1 base and J gave up 5 bases, with 17 bases separating them. There are 15 residues in the CDR3. Germline values: CDR1 DFQATT, CDR2 SNEGSKA (reference sequence). CDR3 nucleotides: TGCAGTGCTAGAGGGACCGAACCCCCAGGGACTGAAGCTTTCTTT. Its protein product is CSARGTEPPGTEAFF.

This clonotype has more than one count but fewer than ten. The chain recombines TRBV20-1 with TRBJ2-3; 10 bases are shared with TRBD2. Germline CDR1 is DFQATT and CDR2 is SNEGSKA (reference sequence). This CDR3 is built from 15 residues. Trimming took 3 bases from V and 2 from J; bases not matched to a gene: 5. The DNA for the CDR3 is TGCAGTGCTAGCGAGCGGGGGGGCATCACAGATACGCAGTATTTT. This gives the protein CSASERGGITDTQYF.

This clonotype showed up many times. The chain combines TRBV7-8 with TRBJ1-4, with D unclear. V was trimmed by 1 base and J by 4 bases, leaving 13 bases between them. This CDR3 region has 16 residues. Germline V lookup: CDR1 SGHVS, CDR2 FQNEAQ. CDR3 sequence reads: CASSLGGSNHNEKLFF. The DNA of the CDR3 is TGTGCCAGCAGCTTAGGAGGGTCCAATCATAATGAAAAACTGTTTTTT.

Comment on this clonotype: It may be a read error: a sequence one base away is much more abundant. This sequence joins TRBV6-6 and TRBJ2-7; D is unclear. Per germline, CDR1 MNHNY and CDR2 SVGAGI (reference sequence). The CDR3 is made up of 12 amino acids. CDR3 DNA: TGTGCCAGCGGTTACTCCTCCTACGAGCAGTACTTC. The encoded protein is CASGYSSYEQYF.

The sample holds a few counts of this clonotype. The chain links TRBV7-2 to TRBJ2-1; no firm D call. CDR1 and CDR2 (germline): SGHTA, FQGNSA. CDR3 length: 15 amino acids. V lost 5 bases, J lost 2 bases, and 13 bases lay in between. Here the CDR3 DNA reads TGTGCCAGCAGCACAACCGCCGGACCCTACAATGAGCAGTTCTTC. This translates into CASSTTAGPYNEQFF.

A few counts support this clonotype. This chain links TRBV7-2 with TRBJ1-5; D remains unclear. Germline CDR1 SGHTA, CDR2 FQGNSA. This CDR3 has 13 residues. Between the trimmed V and J ends, which lost 8 bases and 5 bases, there was a span of 13 bases. The CDR3 DNA reads as TGTGCCAGCGGGCGGGTAAGGGATCAGCCCCAGCATTTT. This encodes CASGRVRDQPQHF.

V is TRBV9 and J is TRBJ2-3; 7 bases map to TRBD1. The CDR3 has 15 amino acids. Germline lookup yields CDR1 SGDLS and CDR2 YYNGEE. V gave up 2 bases and J gave up 7 bases; unmatched junction bases: 10. This CDR3 is CASSVGDSHPHTQYF. Written as DNA, the CDR3 is TGTGCCAGCAGCGTGGGGGACAGTCACCCTCATACGCAGTATTTT.

This clonotype was found many times. V is TRBV5-4 and J is TRBJ2-5; the match to TRBD2 covers 7 bases. The CDR3 loop spans 13 amino acids. CDR1 is SGHNT, CDR2 YYREEE, per germline (reference sequence). Unmatched junction bases numbered 2, after V lost 4 bases and J lost 2 bases. The CDR3 region is CASSAGGQETQYF. CDR3 DNA: TGTGCCAGCAGCGCCGGGGGGCAAGAGACCCAGTACTTC. Variable domain in full (rest from reference TRBV5-4 and TRBJ2-5): ETGVTQSPTHLIKTRGQQVTLRCSSQSGHNTVSWYQQALGQGPQFIFQYYREEENGRGNFPPRFSGLQFPNYSSELNVNALELDDSALYLCASSAGGQETQYFGPGTRLLVL.

The chain combines TRBV20-1 with TRBJ2-1, with 12 bases that match TRBD1. Germline assignment: CDR1 DFQATT and CDR2 SNEGSKA (reference sequence). The CDR3 sequence is 14 residues long. V was pared by 7 bases and J by 8 bases, with 9 bases of the junction left unmatched. For the CDR3, the DNA is TGCAGTGGCGGAGGGGACAGGGGGCACGATGAGCAGTTCTTC. Amino acids: CSGGGDRGHDEQFF.

This clonotype was detected only a few times. The chain recombines TRBV12-3 or TRBV12-4 with TRBJ1-4; D is unclear. The CDR3 has 14 amino acids. The V end lost 3 bases, the J end lost 7 bases, and 12 bases lay between the germline ends. CDR3 coding DNA: TGTGCCAGCAGTTTGGGTCTAGCTGGTGAAAAACTGTTTTTT. Translation: CASSLGLAGEKLFF.

The J gene is TRBJ2-7, the V gene TRBV11-2, with D unclear. CDR3 size: 13 residues. V dropped 3 bases and J dropped 2 bases, with 8 bases sitting between them. Germline lookup yields CDR1 SGHAT and CDR2 FQNNGV. The CDR3 loop is CASSLGPTYEQYF. The CDR3 DNA reads TGTGCCAGCAGCTTGGGTCCTACCTACGAGCAGTACTTC. Variable domain in full (rest from reference TRBV11-2 and TRBJ2-7): EAGVAQSPRYKIIEKRQSVAFWCNPISGHATLYWYQQILGQGPKLLIQFQNNGVVDDSQLPKDRFSAERLKGVDSTLKIQPAKLEDSAVYLCASSLGPTYEQYFGPGTRLTVT.

The chain joins TRBV11-3 to TRBJ1-1; 7 bases line up with TRBD1. Germline loops: CDR1 SGHNT, CDR2 YENEEA. The V segment lost 5 bases and the J segment 7 bases; nucleotides outside the gene matches: 10. The CDR3 has 14 residues. CDR3 in amino acids: CASSPGTASREAFF. Written as DNA, the CDR3 is TGTGCCAGCAGCCCTGGGACAGCGAGCCGTGAAGCTTTCTTT.

This clonotype has more than one count but fewer than ten. The V and J genes are TRBV11-2 and TRBJ2-7, with TRBD1 matching 9 bases. The V segment lost 5 bases and the J segment 5 bases; nucleotides outside the gene matches: 13. This CDR3 is built from 16 residues. CDR1 is SGHAT and CDR2 is FQNNGV in the germline V gene. This CDR3 reads CASSHVRDRDFDEQYF. The CDR3 DNA sequence: TGTGCCAGCAGCCACGTACGGGACAGGGACTTTGACGAGCAGTACTTC.

The CDR3, as DNA: TGTGCCAGCAGTAGGGACAGGGGATCCCAGTACTTC. This gives the protein CASSRDRGSQYF. The chain joins TRBV12-3 or TRBV12-4 to TRBJ2-5; 10 nucleotides line up with TRBD1. The CDR3 consists of 12 residues. The junction had 3 bases not matched to a gene; V was cut back by 5 bases and J by 9 bases.

The chain uses TRBV10-3 and TRBJ2-3, with 10 bases lining up with TRBD2. Losses at the gene ends were 8 bases for V and 2 bases for J; bases not matched to a gene: 1. Germline values: CDR1 ENHRY, CDR2 SYGVKD. The CDR3 consists of 13 residues. This CDR3 is CAIGTSDTDTQYF. CDR3 in DNA: TGTGCCATCGGGACTAGCGACACAGATACGCAGTATTTT.

This clonotype has a count of ten or more. This chain joins TRBV18 and TRBJ2-3, with TRBD2 matching over 10 bases. Trimming removed 2 bases from V and 2 bases from J; junction bases left unmatched: 13. The CDR3 length is 19 residues. Germline values: CDR1 KGHSH, CDR2 LQKENI. CDR3 residues: CASSPSLLAGEPDTDTQYF. The CDR3, as DNA: TGTGCCAGCTCACCAAGTCTGCTAGCGGGGGAGCCAGACACAGATACGCAGTATTTT.

This clonotype was detected ten times or more. The CDR3: CASSYPTGATYGYTF. Written as DNA, the CDR3 is TGTGCCAGCAGTTACCCAACAGGGGCGACCTATGGCTACACCTTC. This chain joins TRBV6-6 and TRBJ1-2, with TRBD1 matching over 7 bases. This CDR3 comprises 15 residues. V lost 2 bases and J lost 4; bases outside the gene matches: 7. Germline CDR1 and CDR2: MNHNY and SVGAGI (reference sequence).